Listed here are 8 T cell receptor beta chains from one sample, sequenced in a study of blood T cells in healthy people across ages. The second PCR ran about 7 to 12 cycles with a sample-barcoded 5' primer and J-beta primers. One entry per CDR3 protein results from TCRdb running MiXCR on the 5' RACE reads. The sample shows 600,000 or so distinct CDR3 sequences, roughly 30% of them seen only once. The sequenced material came from blood. Receptors originate from an elderly woman in good health.

The chain joins TRBV4-3 to TRBJ2-6; D ambiguous. Trimming stripped 1 base from V and 0 bases from J, with 7 bases between. Germline V lookup: CDR1 LGHNA, CDR2 YSLEER. This CDR3 is built from 16 residues. The DNA of the CDR3 is TGCGCCAGCAGCCAAGCCCCGGGCTCTGGGGCCAACGTCCTGACTTTC. This codes for CASSQAPGSGANVLTF.

This clonotype was recorded at least ten times. The CDR3 sequence is CAANRGLGAENEAFF. CDR3 DNA sequence: TGTGCCGCAAACAGGGGGCTGGGGGCTGAAAACGAAGCTTTCTTT. The V call is TRBV10-3, the J call TRBJ1-1, with 9 bases identical to TRBD1. The germline gives CDR1 ENHRY, CDR2 SYGVKD. The length of the CDR3 is 15 residues. The J segment lost 8 bases and the V segment lost 11 bases, leaving 18 bases of the junction unmatched.

The J gene is TRBJ2-7, the V gene TRBV6-2 or TRBV6-3, with 7 bases matching TRBD1. The CDR3 covers 13 residues. In germline, CDR1 is MNHEY, CDR2 SVGEGT. V lost 5 bases, J lost 7 bases, and 8 bases stayed unmatched. CDR3 sequence reads: CASSNQGETEQYV. CDR3 in DNA: TGTGCCAGCAGTAATCAGGGGGAGACTGAGCAGTACGTC.

This clonotype was counted only a few times. At one end, the junction sequence differs from germline, possibly due to a read error. The chain combines TRBV5-6 with TRBJ2-7; no reliable D call. The CDR3 covers 12 residues. CDR1 SGHDT and CDR2 YYEEEE come from the germline V gene. CDR3 residues: CASSFTGYKQYF. As DNA, the CDR3 is TGTGCCAGCAGCTTTACCGGCTACAAGCAGTACTTC. The full variable domain, in which reference TRBV5-6 and TRBJ2-7 provide the parts outside the CDR3, is DAGVTQSPTHLIKTRGQQVTLRCSPKSGHDTVSWYQQALGQGPQFIFQYYEEEERQRGNFPDRFSGHQFPNYSSELNVNALLLGDSALYLCASSFTGYKQYFGPGTRLTVT.

This clonotype was detected ten times or more. This chain joins TRBV7-3 and TRBJ2-1, with 7 bases lining up with TRBD1. This CDR3 comprises 14 residues. The germline gives CDR1 SGHTA, CDR2 FQGTGA. V dropped 3 bases and J dropped 8; count of bases not matched to a gene: 7. The CDR3 DNA sequence: TGTGCCAGCAGCTTCAGGGGGTTAAGGGATGAGCAGTTCTTC. Its protein is CASSFRGLRDEQFF.

As for this clonotype: This may be a read error: a much more frequent sequence differs by one nucleotide. CDR3 DNA sequence: TGCGCCAGCAGCCAAGGCGCAGGGAGGGAGACCCAGTACTTC. This gives the protein CASSQGAGRETQYF. The V gene is TRBV4-1, the J gene TRBJ2-5; tentative D call: TRBD2 (6 bases). CDR1 and CDR2 from the germline V gene are MGHRA and YSYEKL. The CDR3 loop spans 14 amino acids. V lost 1 base and J lost 5, with 11 bases in between.

This clonotype was seen at least ten times. This chain connects TRBV6-1 to TRBJ2-3; D is unresolved. Germline CDR1 is MNHNS and CDR2 is SASEGT. Trimming stripped 1 base from V and 4 bases from J, with 12 bases between. There are 15 residues in the CDR3. The CDR3 sequence is CASSEGPARSDTQYF. The CDR3 bases are TGTGCCAGCAGTGAAGGTCCGGCCCGCTCAGATACGCAGTATTTT.

This clonotype was recorded many times. This chain links TRBV25-1 with TRBJ1-5; D might be TRBD1 (5 bases). Germline CDR1 MGHDK, CDR2 SYGVNS. CDR3 size: 17 residues. Trimming cost V 6 bases and J 0 bases, with 18 bases left between them. DNA for the CDR3: TGTGCCAGCAGGGCCGGCGGGGCAGTCTATAGCAATCAGCCCCAGCATTTT. Translated: CASRAGGAVYSNQPQHF.